This paragraph reports one T cell receptor (beta chain). This sample is drawn from a study of T cell changes during pregnancy in multiple sclerosis. Profiling relied on immunoSEQ multiplex PCR, and the TCRdb table lists in-frame clones only, not all of them. The sample shows tens of thousands of clones, around 90% of them seen only once. Sequenced here: peripheral blood, sampled in the third trimester of pregnancy. The receptor comes from a female donor in good health, enrolled as a control in a pregnancy study.

CDR3 DNA sequence: TGTGCCAGTAGGGCTTCCGTCCAGGGGTTGCGAGAGACCCAGTACTTC. It is translated as CASRASVQGLRETQYF. The chain has TRBV19 and TRBJ2-5; a weak D match, TRBD1 (6 bases). Trimming took off 6 bases at V and 4 bases at J, with 21 bases between the two ends. CDR1 and CDR2 (germline): LNHDA, SQIVND (reference sequence). This CDR3 comprises 16 residues.